The present T cell receptor (beta chain) was sequenced within a study of CD8 T cells in Susac syndrome. Random-hexamer reverse transcription was applied to about 0.5 to 1 ug RNA. Amplification of TCR beta CDR3 across 54 Vbeta and 13 Jbeta was performed with immunoSEQ multiplex PCR. A single record per CDR3 protein comes from TCRdb applying MiXCR to the immunoSEQ multiplex PCR reads. The table records 190,000 or so distinct CDR3 sequences, about 95% of them present only once. Sequencing of TCR beta drew on CD8+ and CD4+ T cells from blood. TEMRA cells were enriched by FACS, while CD8+ and CD4+ T cells were obtained through a negative isolation that was performed magnetically. CDR3 length equals 12 residues. In germline, CDR1 is SQVTM, CDR2 ANQGSEA. V lost 1 base to trimming and J lost 2 bases, with 4 bases between them.

The chain links TRBV29-1 to TRBJ2-3; D gene ambiguous. The TCR comes from a human donor with multiple sclerosis. The sequenced sample was CD4+ T cells from PBMCs. CDR3 sequence reads: CSVEAATDTQYF. The CDR3 DNA is TGCAGCGTTGAAGCCGCCACAGATACGCAGTATTTT.